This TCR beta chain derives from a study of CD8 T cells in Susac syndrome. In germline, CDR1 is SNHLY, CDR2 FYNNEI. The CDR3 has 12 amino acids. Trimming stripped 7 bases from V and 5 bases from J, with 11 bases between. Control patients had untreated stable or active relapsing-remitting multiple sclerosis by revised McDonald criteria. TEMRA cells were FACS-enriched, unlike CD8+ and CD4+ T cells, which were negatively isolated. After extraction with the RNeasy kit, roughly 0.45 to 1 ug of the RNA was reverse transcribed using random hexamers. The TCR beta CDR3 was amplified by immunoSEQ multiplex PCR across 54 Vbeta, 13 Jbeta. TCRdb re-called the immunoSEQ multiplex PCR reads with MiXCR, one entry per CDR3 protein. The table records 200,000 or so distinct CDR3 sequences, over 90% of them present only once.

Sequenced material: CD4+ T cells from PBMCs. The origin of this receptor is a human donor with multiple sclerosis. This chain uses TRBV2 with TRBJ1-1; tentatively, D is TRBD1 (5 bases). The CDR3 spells CASIWGRTEAFF. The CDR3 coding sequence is TGTGCCAGCATTTGGGGGAGGACTGAAGCTTTCTTT.